This section outlines one T cell receptor (beta chain) sequence together with its context. As yet, its antigen is unknown. At one of its ends the junction is not consistent with the germline gene, which may arise from a read error. The data were obtained in a study of shared clonotypes between healthy human individuals. Study-wide results and caveats: Memory subsets had estimated richness that was generally smaller than that of naive subsets. It was observed that 5% to 6.5% of naive CD4 clonotypes were shared across several donors.

This CDR3 has 12 amino acids. CDR1 is GTSNPN, CDR2 SVGIG, per germline (reference sequence). The assay was carried out at the deep level. Assay used: immunoSEQ multiplex PCR; TCRdb lists only in-frame clones, some missing. The sample yields 780,000 or so clones, around 70% seen once. The TCR originated in a woman aged 25 to 39 in good health. Sequencing input: memory CD4+ T cells sorted from blood. The subset: CD45RA-negative fraction. V and J are TRBV30 and TRBJ2-3; no clear D. CDR3 in DNA: TGTGCCTGGAGTGTAGGCTTTCGGCTAGTCACATTT. Translation gives CAWSVGFRLVTF.